The 14 T cell receptor beta chains below come from one sample, sequenced in a study of regulatory T cells in long-lasting Graves disease. Documented time point: newly diagnosed GD, antithyroid drugs for less than 3 months. The TCR library used RNA extracted from PBMCs. CDR3 regions were amplified by Arm-PCR using iRepertoire HTBI primers to build TCR beta libraries. TCRdb re-analysed the multiplex PCR reads in MiXCR, keeping a single row per CDR3 protein. The sample lists over 500,000 distinct CDR3 sequences, around 16% occurring once. The same data also went into a second study, on T cells in Graves' hyperthyroidism and ophthalmopathy.

This specimen was peripheral blood mononuclear cells (PBMCs), taken at new diagnosis, from a patient treated with antithyroid drugs. These receptor sequences come from a man younger than 35 with Graves disease.

A remark on this clonotype: A much larger clone differs from this one at a single base, so this may be a read error. The rearrangement uses TRBV29-1 and TRBJ2-3; D remains ambiguous. The CDR3 has 16 amino acids. The V gene's germline CDR1 is SQVTM and CDR2 ANQGSEA. V lost 5 bases and J 2 bases, leaving 20 bases between the germline ends. The CDR3 sequence is CSVTPSRRLTTDTQYF. The CDR3 DNA follows: TGCAGCGTTACACCGAGCAGGCGCCTTACCACAGATACGCAGTATTTT.

The sample holds many counts of this clonotype. The chain combines TRBV28 with TRBJ2-2; D is possibly TRBD1 or TRBD2 (6 bases each). Germline lookup yields CDR1 MDHEN and CDR2 SYDVKM. The CDR3 is 14 residues long. The germline V and J ends were trimmed by 7 bases and 6 bases, with 15 bases remaining between them. CDR3: CASIPVGGPGELFF. The CDR3 DNA reads as TGTGCCAGCATCCCCGTCGGGGGCCCCGGGGAGCTGTTTTTT.

Points on this clonotype: A much bigger clone sits one base away, suggesting this may be a read error. The J gene is TRBJ2-3, the V gene TRBV28, with D tentatively TRBD2 (6 bases). Matching the DNA end better, TRBJ2-1 makes the J call doubtful. The CDR3 sequence is 14 residues long. Germline CDR1 and CDR2: MDHEN and SYDVKM. The chain's CDR3 is CASSEGTGLYEQFF. Written as DNA, the CDR3 is TGTGCCAGCAGCGAGGGGACGGGACTCTACGAGCAGTTCTTC.

This clonotype was seen only once. The chain employs TRBV3-1 and TRBJ2-1; D unresolved. CDR1 and CDR2 (germline): LGHDT, YNNKEL (reference sequence). This CDR3 is built from 15 residues. Trimming removed 4 bases at V and 4 bases at J, with 14 bases between. This CDR3 reads CASSLDRLLYNEQFF. The DNA of the CDR3 is TGTGCCAGCAGCCTAGATAGACTGCTTTACAATGAGCAGTTCTTC.

The V gene is TRBV29-1, the J gene TRBJ2-7; 8 bases agree with TRBD2. CDR3 length: 14 amino acids. Germline V gene sequence: CDR1 SQVTM, CDR2 ANQGSEA. Trimming cost V 3 bases and J 0 bases; bases outside gene matches: 4. CDR3 loop: CSVDGGAYSYEQYF. CDR3 bases: TGCAGCGTTGACGGGGGGGCATACTCCTACGAGCAGTACTTC.

This clonotype showed up many times. The chain couples TRBV6-9 to TRBJ2-7, with 11 bases matching TRBD2. The V and J ends lost 4 bases and 3 bases, in that order; junction bases with no gene match: 5. CDR1 is MNHGY and CDR2 is SVAAGI in the germline V gene. The CDR3 loop spans 15 amino acids. In nucleotides, the CDR3 is TGTGCCAGCAGTTCGACTAGCGGGAAAGTCTACGAGCAGTACTTC. Its translation: CASSSTSGKVYEQYF.

This clonotype showed up many times. The V gene is TRBV7-9, the J gene TRBJ1-1, with D perhaps TRBD1 (6 bases). CDR1 and CDR2 from the germline V gene are SEHNR and FQNEAQ (reference sequence). Trimming left V 6 bases short and J 1 base short, with 12 bases between. CDR3 length: 14 residues. DNA for the CDR3: TGTGCCAGCAGAGGAGGGGGGCGGAACACTGAAGCTTTCTTT. Translation: CASRGGGRNTEAFF.

V and J are TRBV4-1 and TRBJ2-7; perhaps TRBD2 as D (6 bases). The CDR3 contains 11 residues. V shed 3 bases and J shed 10 bases, with 10 bases lying between them. CDR1 and CDR2 (germline): MGHRA, YSYEKL. The chain's CDR3 is CASSQSGEQYF. DNA of the CDR3: TGCGCCAGCAGCCAGTCGGGGGAACAGTACTTC.

This chain links TRBV13 with TRBJ1-6, with 8 positions matching TRBD1. With 2 bases clipped from V and 6 bases from J, the junction kept 3 bases outside the gene matches. The germline CDR1 and CDR2 sequences are PRHDT and FYEKMQ (reference sequence). The CDR3 runs to 15 residues. Here the CDR3 reads CASSLLGQGNSPLHF. The CDR3 DNA is TGTGCCAGCAGCTTACTCGGACAGGGTAATTCACCCCTCCACTTT. Full variable domain (rest looked up from reference TRBV13 and TRBJ1-6): AAGVIQSPRHLIKEKRETATLKCYPIPRHDTVYWYQQGPGQDPQFLISFYEKMQSDKGSIPDRFSAQQFSDYHSELNMSSLELGDSALYFCASSLLGQGNSPLHFGNGTRLTVT.

The genes are TRBV20-1 and TRBJ1-3; no firm D call. V gave up 0 bases and J gave up 0 bases, with 6 bases separating them. The germline gives CDR1 DFQATT, CDR2 SNEGSKA (reference sequence). The length of the CDR3 is 14 residues. The CDR3 DNA reads TGCAGTGCTAGAGAGGGCGGCTCTGGAAACACCATATATTTT. Its translation: CSAREGGSGNTIYF.

J is TRBJ2-3 and V is TRBV29-1; TRBD2 aligns across 10 bases. Germline loops: CDR1 SQVTM, CDR2 ANQGSEA. V shed 4 bases and J 8 bases; nucleotides not matched to a gene: 6. The CDR3 is 13 residues long. CDR3 sequence (DNA): TGCAGCGTTGCTAGCGGGAGAAGGGGTACGCAGTATTTT. It is translated as CSVASGRRGTQYF.

On this clonotype: A read error is possible here, since a much larger clone lies one base away. CDR3 residues: CSALPRLAGSRETQYF. As DNA, the CDR3 is TGCAGTGCCTTGCCGCGACTAGCGGGGTCCCGAGAGACCCAGTACTTC. This sequence joins TRBV20-1 and TRBJ2-5; 11 bases align to TRBD2. The V segment lost 6 bases and the J segment 4 bases; nucleotides outside the gene matches: 13. The germline gives CDR1 DFQATT, CDR2 SNEGSKA (reference sequence). The CDR3 has 16 amino acids.

This chain uses TRBV10-3 with TRBJ2-3; 9 bases agree with TRBD2. The CDR3 is made up of 15 amino acids. Trimming took 8 bases from V and 0 from J; bases not matched to a gene: 6. Germline CDR1 and CDR2: ENHRY and SYGVKD. CDR3 region: CAIYSGRLSTDTQYF. The CDR3, as DNA: TGTGCCATCTACAGCGGGAGGCTGAGCACAGATACGCAGTATTTT.

Comment on this clonotype: No conserved phenylalanine or tryptophan is present at the end of the CDR3, so a read error is the likely explanation. This chain connects TRBV7-3 to TRBJ2-2; 13 bases line up with TRBD2. With V trimmed by 6 bases and J by 0 bases, 7 bases remained unmatched. The CDR3 length is 18 residues. Germline V gives CDR1 SGHTA, CDR2 FQGTGA. The CDR3 region is CASSSGTSGIANTGELFL. The CDR3 nucleotides are TGTGCCAGCAGTTCAGGGACTAGCGGGATCGCGAACACCGGGGAGCTGTTTCTT.